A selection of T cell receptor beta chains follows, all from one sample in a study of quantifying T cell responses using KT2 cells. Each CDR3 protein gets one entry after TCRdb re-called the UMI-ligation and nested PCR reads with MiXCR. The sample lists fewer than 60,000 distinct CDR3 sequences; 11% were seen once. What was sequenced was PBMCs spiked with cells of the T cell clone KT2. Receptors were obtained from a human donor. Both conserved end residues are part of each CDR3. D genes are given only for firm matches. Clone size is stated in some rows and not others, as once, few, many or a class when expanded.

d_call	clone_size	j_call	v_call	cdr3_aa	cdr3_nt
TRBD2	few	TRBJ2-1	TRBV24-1	CATSESGTSGGNEQFF	TGTGCCACCAGTGAATCCGGGACTAGCGGAGGAAATGAGCAGTTCTTC
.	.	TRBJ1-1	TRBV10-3	CAISESPGSTEAFF	TGTGCCATCAGTGAGTCCCCGGGGAGCACTGAAGCTTTCTTT
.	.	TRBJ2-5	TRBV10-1	CASSGTRGIQETQYF	TGCGCCAGCAGTGGTACGCGGGGAATCCAAGAGACCCAGTACTTC
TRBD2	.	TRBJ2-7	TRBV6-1	CATDGASGAYEQYF	TGTGCCACGGACGGGGCTAGCGGAGCCTACGAGCAGTACTTC
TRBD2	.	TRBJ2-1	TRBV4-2	CASSQAVREGPENEQFF	TGTGCCAGCAGCCAAGCGGTGCGGGAGGGCCCGGAGAATGAGCAGTTCTTC
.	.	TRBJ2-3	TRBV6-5	CASRLHRSVIDTQYF	TGTGCCAGCAGATTACACAGGTCCGTTATAGATACGCAGTATTTT
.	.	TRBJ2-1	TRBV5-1	CASSLVGLGEQFF	TGCGCCAGCAGCTTGGTCGGGCTGGGTGAGCAGTTCTTC
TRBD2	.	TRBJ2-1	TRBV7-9	CASSRGGLVVYNEQFF	TGTGCCAGCAGCAGAGGCGGACTAGTAGTCTACAATGAGCAGTTCTTC
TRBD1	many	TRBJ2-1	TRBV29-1	CSATQGSYNEQFF	TGCAGCGCCACACAGGGGTCCTACAATGAGCAGTTCTTC
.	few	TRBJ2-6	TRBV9	CASSAQGTGANVLTF	TGTGCCAGCAGCGCACAGGGAACTGGGGCCAACGTCCTGACTTTC
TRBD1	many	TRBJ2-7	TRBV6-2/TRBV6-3	CASSPVPGQPYEQYF	TGTGCCAGCAGTCCTGTACCGGGACAGCCCTACGAGCAGTACTTC